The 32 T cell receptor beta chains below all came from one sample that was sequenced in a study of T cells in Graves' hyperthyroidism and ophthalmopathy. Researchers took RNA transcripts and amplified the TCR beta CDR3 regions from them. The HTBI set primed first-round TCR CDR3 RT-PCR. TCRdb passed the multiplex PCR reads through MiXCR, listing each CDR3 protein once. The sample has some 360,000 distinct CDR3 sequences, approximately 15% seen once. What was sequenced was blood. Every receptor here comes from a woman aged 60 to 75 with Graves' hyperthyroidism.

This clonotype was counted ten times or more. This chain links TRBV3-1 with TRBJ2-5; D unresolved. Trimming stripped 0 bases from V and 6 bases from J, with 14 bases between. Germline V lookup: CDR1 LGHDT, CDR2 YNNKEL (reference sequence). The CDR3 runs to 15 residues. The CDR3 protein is CASSQDRLGEKTQYF. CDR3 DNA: TGTGCCAGCAGCCAAGATCGGCTAGGCGAGAAGACCCAGTACTTC.

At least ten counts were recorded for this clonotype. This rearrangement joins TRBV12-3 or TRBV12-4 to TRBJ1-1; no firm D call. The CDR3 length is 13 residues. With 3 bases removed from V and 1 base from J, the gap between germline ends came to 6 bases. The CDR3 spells CASSLYRNTEAFF. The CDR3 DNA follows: TGTGCCAGCAGTTTGTACAGGAACACTGAAGCTTTCTTT.

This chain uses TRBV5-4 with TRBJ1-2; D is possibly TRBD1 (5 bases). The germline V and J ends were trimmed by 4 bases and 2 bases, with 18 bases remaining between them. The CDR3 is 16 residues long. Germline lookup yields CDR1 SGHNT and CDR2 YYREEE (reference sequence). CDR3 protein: CASSPSGGTGNYGYTF. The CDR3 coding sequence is TGTGCCAGCAGCCCCTCGGGGGGGACGGGCAACTATGGCTACACCTTC.

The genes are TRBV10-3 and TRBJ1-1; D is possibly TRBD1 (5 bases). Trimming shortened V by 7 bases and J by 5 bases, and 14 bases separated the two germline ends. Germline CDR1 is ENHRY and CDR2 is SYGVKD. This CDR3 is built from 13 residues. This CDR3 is CAINTREGTEAFF. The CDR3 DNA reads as TGTGCCATCAACACTAGGGAGGGGACTGAAGCTTTCTTT.

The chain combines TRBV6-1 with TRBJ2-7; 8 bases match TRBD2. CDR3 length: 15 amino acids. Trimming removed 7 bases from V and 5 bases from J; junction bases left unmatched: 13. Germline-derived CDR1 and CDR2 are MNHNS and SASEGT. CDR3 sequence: CASKRTGLVIDEQYF. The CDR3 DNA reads TGTGCCAGCAAAAGGACGGGACTAGTAATCGACGAGCAGTACTTC.

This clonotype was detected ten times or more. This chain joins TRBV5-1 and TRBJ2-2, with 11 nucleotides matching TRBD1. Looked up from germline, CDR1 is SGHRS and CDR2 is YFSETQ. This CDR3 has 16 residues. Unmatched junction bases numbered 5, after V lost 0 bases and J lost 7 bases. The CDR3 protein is CASSLDGQGAVGELFF. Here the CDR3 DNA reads TGCGCCAGCAGCTTGGACGGACAGGGGGCCGTCGGGGAGCTGTTTTTT. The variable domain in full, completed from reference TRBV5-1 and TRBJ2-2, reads KAGVTQTPRYLIKTRGQQVTLSCSPISGHRSVSWYQQTPGQGLQFLFEYFSETQRNKGNFPGRFSGRQFSNSRSEMNVSTLELGDSALYLCASSLDGQGAVGELFFGEGSRLTVL.

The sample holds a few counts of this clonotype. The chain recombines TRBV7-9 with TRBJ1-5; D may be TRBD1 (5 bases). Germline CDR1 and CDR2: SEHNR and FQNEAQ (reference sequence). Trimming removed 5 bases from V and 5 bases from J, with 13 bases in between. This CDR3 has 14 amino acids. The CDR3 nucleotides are TGTGCCAGCAGCAGAGGGGATTTTCATCAGCCCCAGCATTTT. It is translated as CASSRGDFHQPQHF.

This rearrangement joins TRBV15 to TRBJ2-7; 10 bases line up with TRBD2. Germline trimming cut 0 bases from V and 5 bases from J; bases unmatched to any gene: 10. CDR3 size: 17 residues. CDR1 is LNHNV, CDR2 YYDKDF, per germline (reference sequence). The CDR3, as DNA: TGTGCCACCAGCAGAGATGGGGCTAGCGGGAGTCCCAACGAGCAGTACTTC. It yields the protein CATSRDGASGSPNEQYF.

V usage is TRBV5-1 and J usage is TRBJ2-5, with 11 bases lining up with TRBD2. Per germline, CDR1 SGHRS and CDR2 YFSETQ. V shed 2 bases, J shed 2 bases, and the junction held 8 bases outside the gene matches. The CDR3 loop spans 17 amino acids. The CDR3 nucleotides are TGCGCCAGCAGCTTCCGGACCTTAGCGGGAGGGCAAGAGACCCAGTACTTC. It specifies CASSFRTLAGGQETQYF.

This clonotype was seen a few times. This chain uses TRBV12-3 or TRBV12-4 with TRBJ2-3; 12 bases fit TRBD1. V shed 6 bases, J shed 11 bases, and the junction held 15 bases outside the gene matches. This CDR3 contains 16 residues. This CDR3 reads CASSQARGQGAILQYF. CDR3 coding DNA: TGTGCCAGCAGCCAGGCAAGGGGACAGGGGGCCATCTTGCAGTATTTT.

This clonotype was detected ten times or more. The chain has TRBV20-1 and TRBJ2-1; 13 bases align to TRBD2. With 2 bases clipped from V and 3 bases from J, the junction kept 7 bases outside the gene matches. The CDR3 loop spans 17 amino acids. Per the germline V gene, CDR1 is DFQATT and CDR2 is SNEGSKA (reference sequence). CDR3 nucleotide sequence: TGCAGTGCTAGATCCCGGACTAGCGGGAGCCGCTACAATGAGCAGTTCTTC. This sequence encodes CSARSRTSGSRYNEQFF.

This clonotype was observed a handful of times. DNA for the CDR3: TGCGCCAGCAGCCGTCGACAGGGGTTAATCACTACGAACACTGAAGCTTTCTTT. Its protein is CASSRRQGLITTNTEAFF. The chain employs TRBV4-1 and TRBJ1-1, with 8 bases identical to TRBD1. The germline CDR1 and CDR2 sequences are MGHRA and YSYEKL. The junction had 14 bases not matched to a gene; V was cut back by 4 bases and J by 1 base. CDR3 size: 18 residues.

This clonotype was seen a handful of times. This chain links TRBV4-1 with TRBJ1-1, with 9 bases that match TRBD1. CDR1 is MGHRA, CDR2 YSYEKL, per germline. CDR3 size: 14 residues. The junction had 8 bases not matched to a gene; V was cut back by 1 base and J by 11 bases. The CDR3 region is CASSQVPDRGTAFF. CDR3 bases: TGCGCCAGCAGCCAAGTCCCCGACAGGGGGACTGCTTTCTTT.

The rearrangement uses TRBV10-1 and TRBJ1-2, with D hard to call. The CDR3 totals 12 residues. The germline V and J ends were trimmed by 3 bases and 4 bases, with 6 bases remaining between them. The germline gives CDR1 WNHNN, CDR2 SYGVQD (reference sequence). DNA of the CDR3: TGCGCCAGCAGTGACGGCGTCTATGGCTACACCTTC. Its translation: CASSDGVYGYTF.

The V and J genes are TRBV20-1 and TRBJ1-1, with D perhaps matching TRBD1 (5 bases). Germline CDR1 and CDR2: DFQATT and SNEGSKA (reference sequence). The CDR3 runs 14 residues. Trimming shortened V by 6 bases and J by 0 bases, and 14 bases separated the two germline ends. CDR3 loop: CSARDREMNTEAFF. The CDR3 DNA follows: TGCAGTGCCCGAGACAGAGAGATGAACACTGAAGCTTTCTTT.

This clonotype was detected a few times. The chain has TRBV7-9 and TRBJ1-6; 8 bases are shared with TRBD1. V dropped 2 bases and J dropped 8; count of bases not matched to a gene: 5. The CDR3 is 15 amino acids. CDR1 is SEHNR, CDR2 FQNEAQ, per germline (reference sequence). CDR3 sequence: CASSLSGGAHSPLHF. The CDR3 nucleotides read TGTGCCAGCAGCTTATCAGGGGGCGCGCATTCACCCCTCCACTTT. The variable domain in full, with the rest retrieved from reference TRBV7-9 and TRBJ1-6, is DTGVSQNPRHKITKRGQNVTFRCDPISEHNRLYWYRQTLGQGPEFLTYFQNEAQLEKSRLLSDRFSAERPKGSFSTLEIQRTEQGDSAMYLCASSLSGGAHSPLHFGNGTRLTVT.

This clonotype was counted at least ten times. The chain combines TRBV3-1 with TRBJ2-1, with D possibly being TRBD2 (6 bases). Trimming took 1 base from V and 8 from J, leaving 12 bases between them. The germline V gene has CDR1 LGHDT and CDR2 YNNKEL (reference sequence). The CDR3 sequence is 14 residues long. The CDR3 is CASSQVIAGHEQFF. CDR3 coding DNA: TGTGCCAGCAGCCAAGTTATCGCGGGACATGAGCAGTTCTTC.

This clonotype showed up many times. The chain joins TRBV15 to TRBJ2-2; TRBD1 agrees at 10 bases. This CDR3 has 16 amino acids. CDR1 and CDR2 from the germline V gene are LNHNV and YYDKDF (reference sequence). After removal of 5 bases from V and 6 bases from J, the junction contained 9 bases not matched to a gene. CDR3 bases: TGTGCCACCAGCGCCAACCGGGACAGGGGATCCGGGGAGCTGTTTTTT. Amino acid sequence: CATSANRDRGSGELFF. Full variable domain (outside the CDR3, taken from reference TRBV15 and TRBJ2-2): DAMVIQNPRYQVTQFGKPVTLSCSQTLNHNVMYWYQQKSSQAPKLLFHYYDKDFNNEADTPDNFQSRRPNTSFCFLDIRSPGLGDTAMYLCATSANRDRGSGELFFGEGSRLTVL.

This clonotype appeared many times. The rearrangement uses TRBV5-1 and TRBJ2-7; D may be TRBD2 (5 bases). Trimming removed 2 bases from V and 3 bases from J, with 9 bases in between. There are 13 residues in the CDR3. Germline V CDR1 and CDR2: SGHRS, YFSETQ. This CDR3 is CASSFRDHYEQYF. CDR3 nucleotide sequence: TGCGCCAGCAGCTTCCGGGATCACTACGAGCAGTACTTC.

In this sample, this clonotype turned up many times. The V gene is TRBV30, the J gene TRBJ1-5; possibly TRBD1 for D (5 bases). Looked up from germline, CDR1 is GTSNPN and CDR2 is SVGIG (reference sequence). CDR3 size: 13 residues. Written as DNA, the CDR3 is TGTGCTCGGAGGGACGGCGACAATCAGCCCCAGCATTTT. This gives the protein CARRDGDNQPQHF.

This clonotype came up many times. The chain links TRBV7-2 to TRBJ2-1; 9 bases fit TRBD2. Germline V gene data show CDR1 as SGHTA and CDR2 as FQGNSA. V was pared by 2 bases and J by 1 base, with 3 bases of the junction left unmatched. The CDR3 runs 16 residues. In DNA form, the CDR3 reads TGTGCCAGCAGCTTAATCCTAGCGGGATCCTACAATGAGCAGTTCTTC. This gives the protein CASSLILAGSYNEQFF.

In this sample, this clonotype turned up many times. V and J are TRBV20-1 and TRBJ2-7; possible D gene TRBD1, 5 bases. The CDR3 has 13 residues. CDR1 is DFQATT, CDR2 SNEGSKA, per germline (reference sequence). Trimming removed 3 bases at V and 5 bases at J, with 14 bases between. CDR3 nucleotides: TGCAGTGCTAGTAAGGGGAATCTCAACGAGCAGTACTTC. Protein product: CSASKGNLNEQYF.

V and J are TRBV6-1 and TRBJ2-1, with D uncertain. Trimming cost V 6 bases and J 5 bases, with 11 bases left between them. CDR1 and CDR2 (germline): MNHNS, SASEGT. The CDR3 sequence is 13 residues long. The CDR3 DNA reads TGTGCCAGCAGAGAGACTGGTAACAATGAGCAGTTCTTC. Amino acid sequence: CASRETGNNEQFF.

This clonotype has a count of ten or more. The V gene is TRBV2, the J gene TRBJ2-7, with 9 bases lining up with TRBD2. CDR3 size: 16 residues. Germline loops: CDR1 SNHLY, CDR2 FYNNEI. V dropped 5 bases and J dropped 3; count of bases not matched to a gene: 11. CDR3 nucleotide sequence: TGTGCCAGCAGTCCCCCGGGCGGGAGGGCCCTCTACGAGCAGTACTTC. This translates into CASSPPGGRALYEQYF.

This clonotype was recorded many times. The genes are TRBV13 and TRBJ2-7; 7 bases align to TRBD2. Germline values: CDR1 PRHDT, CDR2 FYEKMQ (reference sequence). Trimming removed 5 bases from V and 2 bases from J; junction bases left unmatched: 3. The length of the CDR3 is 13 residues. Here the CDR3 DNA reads TGTGCCAGCAGCGGGGGGGGGACCTACGAGCAGTACTTC. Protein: CASSGGGTYEQYF.

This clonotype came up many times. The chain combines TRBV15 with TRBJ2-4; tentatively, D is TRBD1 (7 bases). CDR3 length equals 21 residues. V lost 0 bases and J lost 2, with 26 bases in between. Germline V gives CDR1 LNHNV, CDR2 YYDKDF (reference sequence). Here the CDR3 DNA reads TGTGCCACCAGCAGAGATCGCGAGGAGGGGGCGCGTATGGAGACCAAAAACATTCAGTACTTC. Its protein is CATSRDREEGARMETKNIQYF.

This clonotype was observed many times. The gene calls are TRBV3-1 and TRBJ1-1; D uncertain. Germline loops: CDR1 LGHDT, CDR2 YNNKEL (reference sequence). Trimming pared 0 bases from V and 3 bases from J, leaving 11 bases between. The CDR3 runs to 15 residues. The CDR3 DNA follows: TGTGCCAGCAGCCAAGAGGCGGGGTGGTACACTGAAGCTTTCTTT. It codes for CASSQEAGWYTEAFF.

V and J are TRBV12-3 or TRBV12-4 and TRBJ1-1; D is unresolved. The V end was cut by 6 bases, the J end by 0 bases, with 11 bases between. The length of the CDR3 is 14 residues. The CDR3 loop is CASSARTVNTEAFF. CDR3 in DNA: TGTGCCAGCAGCGCCCGGACGGTGAACACTGAAGCTTTCTTT.

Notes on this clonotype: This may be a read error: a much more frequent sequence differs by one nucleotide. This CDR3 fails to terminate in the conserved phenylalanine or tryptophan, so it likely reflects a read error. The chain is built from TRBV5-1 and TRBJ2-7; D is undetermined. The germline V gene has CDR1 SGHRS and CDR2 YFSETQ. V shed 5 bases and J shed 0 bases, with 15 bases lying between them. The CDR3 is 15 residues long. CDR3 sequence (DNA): TGCGCCAGCAGTCGGCAACTGAAGCCCTCCTACGAGCAGTACCTC. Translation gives CASSRQLKPSYEQYL.

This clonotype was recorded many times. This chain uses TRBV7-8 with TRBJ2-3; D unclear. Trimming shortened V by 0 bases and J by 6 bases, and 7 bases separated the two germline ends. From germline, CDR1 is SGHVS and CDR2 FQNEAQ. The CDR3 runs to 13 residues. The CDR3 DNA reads TGTGCCAGCAGCTTAGCTAGTAGTGATACGCAGTATTTT. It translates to CASSLASSDTQYF.

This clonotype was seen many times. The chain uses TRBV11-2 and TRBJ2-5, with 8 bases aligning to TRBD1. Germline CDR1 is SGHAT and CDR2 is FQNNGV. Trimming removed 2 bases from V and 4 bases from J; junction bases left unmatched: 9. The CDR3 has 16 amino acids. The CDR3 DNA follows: TGTGCCAGCAGCTTACAAAGGATTCAGGGGGCAGAGACCCAGTACTTC. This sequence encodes CASSLQRIQGAETQYF. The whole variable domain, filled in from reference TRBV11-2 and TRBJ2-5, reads EAGVAQSPRYKIIEKRQSVAFWCNPISGHATLYWYQQILGQGPKLLIQFQNNGVVDDSQLPKDRFSAERLKGVDSTLKIQPAKLEDSAVYLCASSLQRIQGAETQYFGPGTRLLVL.

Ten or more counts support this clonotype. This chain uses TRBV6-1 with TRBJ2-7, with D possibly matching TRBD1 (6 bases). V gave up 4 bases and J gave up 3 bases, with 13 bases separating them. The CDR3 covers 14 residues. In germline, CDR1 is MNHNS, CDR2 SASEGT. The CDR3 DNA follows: TGTGCCAGCAGTGTCGGACAGCGAAACTACGAGCAGTACTTC. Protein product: CASSVGQRNYEQYF.